This T cell receptor (beta chain) was documented in a study of cytomegalovirus exposure and HLA in healthy donors. General study findings and limits: According to a later analysis, donors in an Asian-associated ancestry cluster reportedly had fewer N-insertions than the 666-donor mean. What a later analysis showed was that several of the most significant clusters appeared linked to common viral pathogens.

The PCR had 60 Vbeta and 13 Jbeta primers. TCRdb's copy holds only in-frame clones and misses some; the assay was immunoSEQ multiplex PCR. Among over 75,000 clones listed, approximately 86% were seen once. A note on this clone: Antigen specificity is unknown.

The sample was PBMCs. The receptor was derived from a man between 25 and 39 years old in good health and CMV-seropositive.

The DNA of the CDR3 is TGTGCCAGCACCTCGGACAGGGGAATGGGGGAGCAGTACTTC. Amino acid sequence: CASTSDRGMGEQYF. V gene TRBV2 combines with J gene TRBJ2-7; the match to TRBD1 covers 9 bases. CDR3 length: 14 residues. The germline V gene encodes CDR1 SNHLY and CDR2 FYNNEI. The V gene end was trimmed by 7 bases and the J gene end by 7 bases; junction bases not matched to a gene: 11. Combining the CDR3 with reference TRBV2 and TRBJ2-7 gives the whole variable domain EPEVTQTPSHQVTQMGQEVILRCVPISNHLYFYWYRQILGQKVEFLVSFYNNEISEKSEIFDDQFSVERPDGSNFTLKIRSTKLEDSAMYFCASTSDRGMGEQYFGPGTRLTVT.